A selection of T cell receptor beta chains follows, all from one sample in a study of T-cell memory formation after mild COVID-19. TCRdb analysed the 5' RACE reads with MiXCR anew, one entry per CDR3 protein. The data hold fewer than 550,000 distinct CDR3 sequences, with approximately 20% observed a single time. The sequencing input was PBMCs or a T cell subset sorted from them (not recorded which). Receptor source: an adult woman who had mild COVID-19 (a few samples of this study predate the infection). Cell type and time point are not known. Each CDR3 is given with its conserved first and last residue. A D gene is named only where the DNA matches it firmly. Size is omitted from some rows. Given values are once, few, many or a class for expanded clones.

d_gene: .; j_gene: TRBJ2-5; v_gene: TRBV5-1; len: 13; abundance: .; CDR3aa: CASSLQVKETQYF; CDR3nt: TGCGCCAGCAGCTTGCAGGTCAAAGAGACCCAGTACTTC
d_gene: TRBD2; j_gene: TRBJ2-7; v_gene: TRBV7-2; len: 13; abundance: few; CDR3aa: CASRPRRGGGQYF; CDR3nt: TGTGCCAGCAGACCACGGCGCGGGGGTGGGCAGTACTTC
d_gene: .; j_gene: TRBJ1-2; v_gene: TRBV6-2/TRBV6-3; len: 16; abundance: few; CDR3aa: CASSSLSEGGNYGYTF; CDR3nt: TGTGCCAGCAGCTCCTTATCGGAAGGGGGGAACTATGGCTACACCTTC
d_gene: .; j_gene: TRBJ1-1; v_gene: TRBV4-1; len: 15; abundance: .; CDR3aa: CASILEALGNTEAFF; CDR3nt: TGCGCCAGCATATTAGAGGCCCTGGGGAACACTGAAGCTTTCTTT
d_gene: TRBD2; j_gene: TRBJ2-7; v_gene: TRBV10-3; len: 15; abundance: few; CDR3aa: CAISATSGATYEQYF; CDR3nt: TGTGCCATCAGTGCAACTAGCGGGGCAACCTACGAGCAGTACTTC
d_gene: .; j_gene: TRBJ1-1; v_gene: TRBV4-3; len: 13; abundance: few; CDR3aa: CASSQGGPYEAFF; CDR3nt: TGCGCCAGCAGCCAAGGAGGGCCCTATGAAGCTTTCTTT
d_gene: .; j_gene: TRBJ1-1; v_gene: TRBV5-5; len: 13; abundance: .; CDR3aa: CAAGWAVGGEAFF; CDR3nt: TGTGCCGCGGGGTGGGCTGTAGGTGGTGAAGCTTTCTTT
d_gene: TRBD2; j_gene: TRBJ2-3; v_gene: TRBV24-1; len: 13; abundance: .; CDR3aa: CATSTSGTDTQYF; CDR3nt: TGTGCCACCAGTACTAGCGGCACAGATACGCAGTATTTT
d_gene: .; j_gene: TRBJ1-3; v_gene: TRBV6-5; len: 15; abundance: few; CDR3aa: CASSLTGVAGNTIYF; CDR3nt: TGTGCCAGCAGCCTGACAGGAGTCGCTGGAAACACCATATATTTT
d_gene: TRBD2; j_gene: TRBJ2-1; v_gene: TRBV6-2/TRBV6-3; len: 15; abundance: .; CDR3aa: CASRPGTSGYNEQFF; CDR3nt: TGTGCCAGCAGGCCCGGGACTAGCGGATACAATGAGCAGTTCTTC
d_gene: TRBD2; j_gene: TRBJ2-2; v_gene: TRBV7-8; len: 18; abundance: .; CDR3aa: CASSSQLLAGGLSGELFF; CDR3nt: TGTGCCAGCAGCTCTCAACTCCTAGCGGGAGGACTGTCCGGGGAGCTGTTTTTT